The 5 T cell receptor beta chains listed next were all sequenced from one sample in a study of identical twins. TCRdb used MiXCR to reprocess the 5' RACE reads, holding one entry per CDR3 protein. This sample has 420,000 or so distinct CDR3 sequences, with approximately 18% found just once. The sequenced sample was naive T cells sorted from blood. Every receptor here comes from a man in his fifties in good health.

The V gene is TRBV14, the J gene TRBJ1-4; 10 nucleotides agree with TRBD1. This CDR3 comprises 16 residues. Germline lookup yields CDR1 SGHDN and CDR2 FVKESK. V dropped 0 bases and J dropped 9; count of bases not matched to a gene: 7. CDR3 nucleotides: TGTGCCAGCAGCCAAGAGGCCGGGACAGGGGAGAAAAAACTGTTTTTT. This encodes CASSQEAGTGEKKLFF. The entire variable domain, with the rest obtained from reference TRBV14 and TRBJ1-4, is as follows: EAGVTQFPSHSVIEKGQTVTLRCDPISGHDNLYWYRRVMGKEIKFLLHFVKESKQDESGMPNNRFLAERTGGTYSTLKVQPAELEDSGVYFCASSQEAGTGEKKLFFGSGTQLSVL.

This clonotype was counted a few times. The chain has TRBV20-1 and TRBJ2-7; TRBD2 aligns across 10 bases. Trimming cost V 0 bases and J 1 base; bases outside gene matches: 3. Germline V lookup: CDR1 DFQATT, CDR2 SNEGSKA (reference sequence). The CDR3 is made up of 15 amino acids. CDR3 sequence: CSARDPLAGSYEQYF. CDR3 DNA sequence: TGCAGTGCTAGAGATCCACTAGCGGGATCCTACGAGCAGTACTTC.

The V and J genes are TRBV11-2 and TRBJ2-5, with D perhaps given as TRBD1 or TRBD2 (5 bases each). Looked up from germline, CDR1 is SGHAT and CDR2 is FQNNGV. The CDR3 length is 14 residues. V dropped 4 bases and J dropped 2 bases, with 11 bases sitting between them. This CDR3 reads CASSSRDGQETQYF. CDR3 nucleotides: TGTGCCAGCAGCTCACGGGACGGGCAAGAGACCCAGTACTTC.

The chain joins TRBV13 to TRBJ2-7, with 8 positions matching TRBD2. Trimming cost V 3 bases and J 0 bases; bases outside gene matches: 13. Germline V gene lookup returns CDR1 PRHDT and CDR2 FYEKMQ (reference sequence). This CDR3 spans 18 amino acids. CDR3 sequence: CASSLTPGYAGGSYEQYF. The DNA of the CDR3 is TGTGCCAGCAGCTTGACCCCGGGTTACGCGGGAGGCTCCTACGAGCAGTACTTC.

CDR3 DNA sequence: TGTGCCAGCAGCTTCGGACAGGGTTTTAAGCCCCAGCATTTT. It is translated as CASSFGQGFKPQHF. The chain couples TRBV7-2 to TRBJ1-5, with 8 bases that match TRBD1. The ends lost 3 bases at V and 8 bases at J; junction bases unmatched: 6. The CDR3 contains 14 residues. Germline assignment: CDR1 SGHTA and CDR2 FQGNSA.